This T cell receptor (beta chain) is drawn from a study of shared clonotypes between healthy human individuals. Findings and caveats of the study: The researchers took only blood, and tissue repertoires probably look different.

Trimming pared 6 bases from V and 3 bases from J, leaving 12 bases between. Germline V lookup: CDR1 SGHTA, CDR2 FQGNSA. This CDR3 has 14 amino acids. Note on this clone: The target antigen is unknown.

Every subset had its genomic DNA shared out evenly among several immunoSEQ plates. The protocol was immunoSEQ multiplex PCR, while the TCRdb copy is restricted to in-frame clones and leaves out a portion. The sample includes roughly 2.5 million clones, more than 80% of them seen just once. This chain uses TRBV7-2 with TRBJ1-5; TRBD1 is a possible D gene (6 bases). The sequenced sample was naive CD4+ T cells sorted from blood. Subset given: CD45RA+ positively selected. This sequence was found in a man between 18 and 35 years old in good health. CDR3 region: CASSLGGFNQPQHF. The DNA of the CDR3 is TGTGCCAGCAGTCTAGGGGGATTCAATCAGCCCCAGCATTTT.